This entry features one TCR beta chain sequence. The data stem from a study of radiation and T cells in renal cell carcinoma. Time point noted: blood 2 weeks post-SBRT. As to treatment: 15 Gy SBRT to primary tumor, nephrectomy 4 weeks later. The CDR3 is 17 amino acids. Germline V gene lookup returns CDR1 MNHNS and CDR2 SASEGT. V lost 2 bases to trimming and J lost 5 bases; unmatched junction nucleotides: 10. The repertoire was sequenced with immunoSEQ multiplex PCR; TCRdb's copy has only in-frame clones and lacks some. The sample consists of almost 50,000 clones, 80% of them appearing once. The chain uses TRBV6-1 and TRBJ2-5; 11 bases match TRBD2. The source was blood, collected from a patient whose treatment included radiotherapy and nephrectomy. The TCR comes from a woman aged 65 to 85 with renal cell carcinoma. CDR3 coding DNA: TGTGCCAGCAGTGAACGCATTAGCGGGGGGGCATGGGAGACCCAGTACTTC. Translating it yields CASSERISGGAWETQYF.